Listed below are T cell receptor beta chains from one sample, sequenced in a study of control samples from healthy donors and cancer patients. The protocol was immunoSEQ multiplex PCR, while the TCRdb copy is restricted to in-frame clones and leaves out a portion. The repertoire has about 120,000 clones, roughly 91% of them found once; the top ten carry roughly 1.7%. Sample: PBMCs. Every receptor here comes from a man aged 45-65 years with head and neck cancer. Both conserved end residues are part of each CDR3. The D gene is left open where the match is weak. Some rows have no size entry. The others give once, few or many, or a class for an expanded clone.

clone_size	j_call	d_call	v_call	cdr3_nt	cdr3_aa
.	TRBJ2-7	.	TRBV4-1	TGCGCCAGCAGCCAAGCGGGGCCCTACGAGCAGTACTTC	CASSQAGPYEQYF
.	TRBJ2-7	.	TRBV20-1	TGCAGTGGCCTAGCGCTATACGAGCAGTACTTC	CSGLALYEQYF
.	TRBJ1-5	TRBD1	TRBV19	TGTGCCAGTAGGAAACAGGGGGAAGGCAATCAGCCCCAGCATTTT	CASRKQGEGNQPQHF
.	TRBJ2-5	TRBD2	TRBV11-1	TGTGCCAGCAGTTTTCCTGGACTAGACCAAGAGACCCAGTACTTC	CASSFPGLDQETQYF
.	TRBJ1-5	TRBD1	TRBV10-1	TGCGCCAGCAGTACAGGGGATCAGCCCCAGCATTTT	CASSTGDQPQHF
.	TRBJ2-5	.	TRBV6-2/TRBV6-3	TGTGCCAGCAGCAAAGGAGGAAAAGGGCAAGAGACCCAGTACTTC	CASSKGGKGQETQYF
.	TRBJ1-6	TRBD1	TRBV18	TGTGCCAGCTCACCTATGGGACAGCCTAATTCACCCCTCCACTTT	CASSPMGQPNSPLHF
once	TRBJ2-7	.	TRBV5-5	TGTGCCAGCAGCTTGGGGATGAGAGGGGCCTACGAGCAGTACTTC	CASSLGMRGAYEQYF
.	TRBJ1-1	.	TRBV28	TGTGCCAGCACCTTCCGGAACAGGCAGCCTATGAACACTGAAGCTTTCTTT	CASTFRNRQPMNTEAFF
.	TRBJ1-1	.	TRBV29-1	TGCAGCCCCGTAAGGGTATGGAACACTGAAGCTTTCTTT	CSPVRVWNTEAFF
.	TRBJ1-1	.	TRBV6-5	TGTGCCAGCAGTTCATGGGGGGCTGATACGGCTGAAGCTTTCTTT	CASSSWGADTAEAFF
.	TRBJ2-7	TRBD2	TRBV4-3	TGCGCCAGCAGCCAGGTAGCGGGGGGGCTCAACGAGCAGTACTTC	CASSQVAGGLNEQYF
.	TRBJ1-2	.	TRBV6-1	TGTGCCAGCAGTGAAACTCAGAGCCCCCGTTATGGCTACACCTTC	CASSETQSPRYGYTF
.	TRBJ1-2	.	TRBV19	TGTGCCAGTAGTCCGAGCCGGGATTCGAACTATGGCTACACCTTC	CASSPSRDSNYGYTF
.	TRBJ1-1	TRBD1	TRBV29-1	TGCAGCGCCAGACTATTCCGGGACAGGGGCACTGAAGCTTTCTTT	CSARLFRDRGTEAFF
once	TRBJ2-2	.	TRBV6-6	TGTGCCAGCAGTTACCAATCCGGCGGGCTCACCGGGGAGCTGTTTTTT	CASSYQSGGLTGELFF
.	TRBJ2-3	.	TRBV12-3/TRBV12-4	TGTGCCAGCAGTTTAGGGGATACGCAGTATTTT	CASSLGDTQYF
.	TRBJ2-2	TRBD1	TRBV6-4	TGTGCCAGCAGTCCGGGACAGGGTAACGGGGAGCTGTTTTTT	CASSPGQGNGELFF
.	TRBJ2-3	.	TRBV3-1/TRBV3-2	TGTGCCAGCAGCCAAGGGACCAGATCAGATACGCAGTATTTT	CASSQGTRSDTQYF
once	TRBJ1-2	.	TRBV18	TGTGCCAGCTCACCCGACAGAGCTAACTATGGCTACACCTTC	CASSPDRANYGYTF
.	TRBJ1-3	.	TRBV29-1	TGCAGCGTTGTTAGTCGGGATTCTGGAAACACCATATATTTT	CSVVSRDSGNTIYF
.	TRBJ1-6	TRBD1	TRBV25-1	TGTGCCAGCAGTGGGACAGGTCTTTCACCCCTCCACTTT	CASSGTGLSPLHF
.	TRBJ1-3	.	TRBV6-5	TGTGCCAGCAGTCGCGGGAGCTCTGGAAACACCATATATTTT	CASSRGSSGNTIYF
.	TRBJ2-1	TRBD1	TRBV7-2	TGTGCCAGCAGCTTGGACAGGGGCTACAATGAGCAGTTCTTC	CASSLDRGYNEQFF
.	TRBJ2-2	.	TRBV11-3	TGTGCCAGCAGCTTAGCGCCGGGGACCGGGGAGCTGTTTTTT	CASSLAPGTGELFF
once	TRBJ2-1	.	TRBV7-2	TGTGCCAGCAGCTTAGCGGGGGGGCCATTCAGTAAGTTCTTC	CASSLAGGPFSKFF
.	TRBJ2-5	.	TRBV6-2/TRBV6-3	TGTGCCAGCAGTTACGGGAAAAGAGAGACCCAGTACTTC	CASSYGKRETQYF
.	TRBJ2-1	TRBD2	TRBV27	TGTGCCAGCAGTTTACAAATAGCGGGGGGGCTCTACAATGAGCAGTTCTTC	CASSLQIAGGLYNEQFF
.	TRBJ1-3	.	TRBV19	TGTGCCAGTAGTATAACGGCGGCCGTCTCTGGAAACACCATATATTTT	CASSITAAVSGNTIYF